Below, one T cell receptor (beta chain) is given with its context. The data were obtained in a study of PD-1 blockade in mismatch repair-deficient tumors. The method was immunoSEQ multiplex PCR; TCRdb's version includes in-frame clones alone and lacks a portion of them. This sample has about 130,000 clones, with roughly 90% found just once. This CDR3 is built from 15 residues. Germline CDR1 is MNHEY and CDR2 is SVGAGI. V lost 6 bases and J lost 4, with 18 bases in between. Here the sequenced sample was peripheral blood, taken approximately 70 weeks after starting pembrolizumab. This TCR was recovered from an adult with mismatch repair-deficient cancer. This chain uses TRBV6-5 with TRBJ1-2, with D possibly matching TRBD1 (6 bases). The CDR3 sequence: CASRTHRDGFYGYTF. As DNA, the CDR3 is TGTGCCAGCAGAACCCACAGGGATGGGTTCTATGGCTACACCTTC.